A selection of T cell receptor beta chains follows, all from one sample in a study of ipilimumab plus nivolumab after autologous stem cell transplantation. Using immunoSEQ multiplex PCR, the repertoire was profiled, and TCRdb retains in-frame clones only, with some absent. The table has roughly 3,000 clones, around three quarters seen once. Sequenced material: PBMCs, taken in a trial of ipilimumab plus nivolumab as post-transplant consolidation. The receptors originated from a male donor with primary mediastinal lymphoma. The CDR3 runs from the conserved cysteine through the conserved F or W. The order of the fields is clone size, V gene, D gene, J gene, CDR3 protein, CDR3 DNA. A D gene is named only where the DNA matches it firmly. Rows may omit the clone size; those that give it use once, few, many or a size class.

clone_size: few
v_call: TRBV5-8
d_call: TRBD2
j_call: TRBJ2-1
cdr3_aa: CASSLDPSGALLNEQFF
cdr3_nt: TGTGCCAGCAGCTTGGATCCTAGCGGGGCGTTACTCAATGAGCAGTTCTTC

clone_size: few
v_call: TRBV19
d_call: -
j_call: TRBJ2-1
cdr3_aa: CASSSRRSHEQFF
cdr3_nt: TGTGCCAGTAGTTCGCGGAGGTCGCATGAGCAGTTCTTC

clone_size: -
v_call: TRBV19
d_call: TRBD1
j_call: TRBJ1-6
cdr3_aa: CASSDTGQGYSPLHF
cdr3_nt: TGTGCCAGTAGCGATACGGGACAGGGCTATTCACCCCTCCACTTT

clone_size: -
v_call: TRBV10-3
d_call: -
j_call: TRBJ2-5
cdr3_aa: CAISESDNRAQETQYF
cdr3_nt: TGTGCCATCAGTGAGTCTGATAATAGGGCACAAGAGACCCAGTACTTC

clone_size: -
v_call: TRBV19
d_call: TRBD1
j_call: TRBJ2-7
cdr3_aa: CAGIYRGSSYEQYF
cdr3_nt: TGTGCCGGAATCTACAGGGGGAGCTCCTACGAGCAGTACTTC

clone_size: -
v_call: TRBV18
d_call: -
j_call: TRBJ1-4
cdr3_aa: CASSPAPTTNEKLFF
cdr3_nt: TGTGCCAGCTCACCCGCCCCGACAACTAATGAAAAACTGTTTTTT

clone_size: once
v_call: TRBV5-1
d_call: TRBD1
j_call: TRBJ1-1
cdr3_aa: CASSRTGGDTEAFF
cdr3_nt: TGCGCCAGCAGCCGAACAGGGGGCGACACTGAAGCTTTCTTT

clone_size: -
v_call: TRBV28
d_call: -
j_call: TRBJ1-6
cdr3_aa: CASSLQGFSPLHF
cdr3_nt: TGTGCCAGCAGTTTACAGGGGTTTTCACCCCTCCACTTT

clone_size: -
v_call: TRBV5-1
d_call: -
j_call: TRBJ1-1
cdr3_aa: CASSLDAVMNTEAFF
cdr3_nt: TGCGCCAGCAGCTTGGACGCAGTTATGAACACTGAGGCTTTCTTT

clone_size: -
v_call: TRBV28
d_call: -
j_call: TRBJ1-2
cdr3_aa: CASTQDGNYGYTF
cdr3_nt: TGTGCCAGCACTCAAGACGGGAACTATGGCTACACCTTC

clone_size: -
v_call: TRBV25-1
d_call: TRBD1
j_call: TRBJ2-1
cdr3_aa: CASIPTGTGYNEQFF
cdr3_nt: TGTGCCAGCATCCCTACCGGGACAGGCTACAATGAGCAGTTCTTC

clone_size: few
v_call: TRBV19
d_call: -
j_call: TRBJ2-2
cdr3_aa: CASSYRVAGELFF
cdr3_nt: TGTGCCAGTAGTTACCGGGTGGCCGGGGAGCTGTTTTTT

clone_size: -
v_call: TRBV19
d_call: -
j_call: TRBJ1-5
cdr3_aa: CASSIQWTANQPQHF
cdr3_nt: TGTGCCAGTAGTATTCAGTGGACCGCCAATCAGCCCCAGCATTTT

clone_size: -
v_call: TRBV7-8
d_call: -
j_call: TRBJ1-5
cdr3_aa: CASSLVLWDQPQHF
cdr3_nt: TGTGCCAGCAGCTTAGTGTTGTGGGATCAGCCCCAGCATTTT

clone_size: -
v_call: TRBV7-9
d_call: -
j_call: TRBJ1-4
cdr3_aa: CASSLGEATANEKLFF
cdr3_nt: TGTGCCAGCAGCTTGGGCGAGGCGACAGCTAATGAAAAACTGTTTTTT

clone_size: -
v_call: TRBV14
d_call: -
j_call: TRBJ2-3
cdr3_aa: CASSPFRGTDTQYF
cdr3_nt: TGTGCCAGCAGCCCCTTCCGGGGCACAGATACGCAGTATTTT

clone_size: few
v_call: TRBV7-2
d_call: TRBD1
j_call: TRBJ1-6
cdr3_aa: CASSPRTGSGSYSPLHF
cdr3_nt: TGTGCCAGCAGCCCTCGGACAGGGTCCGGTAGTTATTCACCCCTCCACTTT